Listed below are T cell receptor beta chains from one sample, sequenced in a study of T cell responses to AZD1222 COVID-19 vaccine. Using immunoSEQ multiplex PCR, the repertoire was profiled, and TCRdb retains in-frame clones only, with some absent. This sample has roughly 40,000 clones, with around 88% found just once. Material: peripheral blood, obtained 28 days after the second AZD1222 dose. The receptors here all came from an adult who received the AZD1222 COVID-19 vaccine. CDR3s leave out the opening cysteine and the closing phenylalanine or tryptophan. The order of the fields is V gene, CDR3 protein.

TRBV19,ASSRGAEKLF
TRBV11-2,ASSPGQNYEQY
TRBV2,ASKMGLAGGETQY
TRBV25-1,ASKSTGGNTGELF
TRBV29-1,SVEKGNYGYT
TRBV7-9,ASSPSDRGTGELF
TRBV2,ASSLFSGGAGNEQF
TRBV2,ASRDQTVGRGKLF
TRBV5-1,ASSATAGQGFGYT
TRBV7-9,ASKHKSGPTHGYT
TRBV6-5,ASSHGVAQY
TRBV4-2,ASSPVGYSNQPQH
TRBV5-1,ASSLAGGQETQY
TRBV6-4,ASSDSNTGVTDTQY
TRBV9,ASKPRGNDNSPLH
TRBV5-1,ASSPQTGSNEKLF
TRBV27,ASSLPRLPGNTIY
TRBV5-5,ASSWGNSPLH
TRBV7-3,ASSHPAGLADPGELF
TRBV25-1,ASSEDPLYEQY
TRBV19,ASSRYPLHSNQPQH
TRBV2,AAPWRETQY
TRBV5-1,ASSLEWPTNEKLF
TRBV6-5,ASRVAGVRNEQF
TRBV29-1,SVEDNTEAF
TRBV19,ASSISSMGPPRETQY
TRBV5-8,ASSWSGGFSYEQY
TRBV11-2,ASSLGWETGELF
TRBV5-1,ASSSGGNEQF
TRBV9,ASSRLGQENYGYT
TRBV7-2,ASSLAEQTYEQY
TRBV6-4,ASSATSGGIDTQY
TRBV12-5,ASGLFAGGQETQY
TRBV5-4,ASREDLAGDTDTQY
TRBV4-3,ASSPLPQGAGETQY